These 7 T cell receptor beta chains came from one sample sequenced in a study of blood T cell repertoires in COVID-19. The protocol was immunoSEQ multiplex PCR, while the TCRdb copy is restricted to in-frame clones and leaves out a portion. The table has approximately 470,000 clones, 87% seen once. Source material: PBMCs or T cells enriched from blood (not recorded which). The receptors come from a woman aged 18-29 years who had recovered from COVID-19.

The V and J genes are TRBV6-5 and TRBJ1-4, with D possibly TRBD1 on 5 matching bases. The CDR3 extends over 14 amino acids. V lost 10 bases to trimming and J lost 5 bases, with 17 bases between them. Looked up from germline, CDR1 is MNHEY and CDR2 is SVGAGI. The CDR3 nucleotides read TGTGCCATACAACCGGGGGACTCGAATGAAAAACTGTTTTTT. Protein product: CAIQPGDSNEKLFF.

The chain uses TRBV4-2 and TRBJ2-6; D call uncertain. Germline CDR1 LGHNA, CDR2 YNFKEQ. With 1 base removed from V and 0 bases from J, the gap between germline ends came to 4 bases. This CDR3 comprises 15 residues. CDR3 amino acids: CASSQGLSGANVLTF. The DNA of the CDR3 is TGTGCCAGCAGCCAAGGACTCTCTGGGGCCAACGTCCTGACTTTC.

The count of this clone is one. The chain links TRBV7-2 to TRBJ2-1, with D maybe TRBD1 (5 bases). Germline-derived CDR1 and CDR2 are SGHTA and FQGNSA. CDR3 length: 14 amino acids. V was cut by 4 bases and J by 8 bases, with 15 bases left in between. CDR3 sequence: CASSSDPQGHEQFF. As DNA, the CDR3 is TGTGCCAGCAGCTCTGACCCTCAGGGTCATGAGCAGTTCTTC.

The chain has TRBV3-1 (or the pseudogene TRBV3-2) and TRBJ1-1, with TRBD1 identical over 7 bases. The V and J ends lost 7 bases and 6 bases, in that order; junction bases with no gene match: 11. CDR3 length: 14 amino acids. Germline V gene lookup returns CDR1 LGHDT and CDR2 YNNKEL (reference sequence). In nucleotides, the CDR3 is TGTGCCAGCAACCTCAATTCGGGACAGTCTGAAGCTTTCTTT. Encoded protein: CASNLNSGQSEAFF.

This sequence joins TRBV5-1 and TRBJ1-1; TRBD1 matches at 9 bases. V gave up 4 bases and J gave up 10 bases; unmatched junction bases: 2. Germline V gene sequence: CDR1 SGHRS, CDR2 YFSETQ. The CDR3 contains 11 residues. CDR3 bases: TGCGCCAGCAGCACGGGACAGGGAGCTTTCTTT. It encodes CASSTGQGAFF.

The rearrangement links TRBV6-5 to TRBJ1-1; D gene uncertain. The germline CDR1 and CDR2 sequences are MNHEY and SVGAGI. The CDR3 is 14 residues long. V lost 0 bases and J 6 bases, leaving 11 bases between the germline ends. This CDR3 is CASSYSRLSAEAFF. The CDR3 DNA follows: TGTGCCAGCAGTTACTCGCGGCTTAGTGCTGAAGCTTTCTTT.

The chain recombines TRBV7-8 with TRBJ2-2, with 8 positions matching TRBD2. The germline V gene has CDR1 SGHVS and CDR2 FQNEAQ. J gave up 2 bases and V 5 bases, and 7 bases lay outside the gene matches. There are 16 residues in the CDR3. The CDR3, as DNA: TGTGCCAGCAGCCTAAGTAGCGGGGTTAACACCGGGGAGCTGTTTTTT. Residues: CASSLSSGVNTGELFF.